These 26 T cell receptor beta chains came from one sample sequenced in a study of OX40 agonist ivuxolimab in advanced cancers. Generated by immunoSEQ multiplex PCR, the TCRdb table keeps only in-frame clones and is missing some. The sample yields about 50,000 clones, around nine tenths seen once. Sequences were derived from CD4+ or CD8+ T cells sorted from blood, sampled in a trial of the OX40 agonist ivuxolimab. The receptors stem from an adult with an advanced solid tumor such as melanoma, head and neck, liver or kidney cancer.

The chain links TRBV7-7 to TRBJ2-2; 9 bases fit TRBD1. Germline assignment: CDR1 SSHAT and CDR2 FNYEAQ (reference sequence). V was clipped by 5 bases and J by 7 bases; unmatched bases: 14. The CDR3 totals 17 residues. Here the CDR3 DNA reads TGTGCCAGCAGCCCCTTATCCGGACAGGGGTTTGGCGGGGAGCTGTTTTTT. It yields the protein CASSPLSGQGFGGELFF.

V usage is TRBV28 and J usage is TRBJ1-5, with 9 bases lining up with TRBD1. There are 17 residues in the CDR3. Per the germline V gene, CDR1 is MDHEN and CDR2 is SYDVKM. Trimming cost V 3 bases and J 4 bases; bases outside gene matches: 10. For the CDR3, the DNA is TGTGCCAGCAGTTTCCCGGGACAGGGAAATCGGAATCAGCCCCAGCATTTT. Translated, it gives CASSFPGQGNRNQPQHF.

The chain joins TRBV28 to TRBJ2-3; D might be TRBD1 (5 bases). This CDR3 has 12 residues. CDR1 and CDR2 (germline): MDHEN, SYDVKM. The CDR3 loop reads CASSTVTDTQYF. CDR3 coding DNA: TGTGCAAGTTCGACAGTCACAGATACGCAGTATTTT.

The rearrangement links TRBV19 to TRBJ1-5; 10 nucleotides align to TRBD1. Looked up from germline, CDR1 is LNHDA and CDR2 is SQIVND (reference sequence). This CDR3 has 17 residues. With V trimmed by 6 bases and J by 0 bases, 8 bases remained unmatched. CDR3 loop: CASRTGQGPYSNQPQHF. In DNA, the CDR3 is TGTGCCAGTAGAACGGGACAGGGGCCGTATAGCAATCAGCCCCAGCATTTT.

CDR3 nucleotide sequence: TGTGCCAGCAGCCTAGGGGGGCTATCGGATACGCAGTATTTT. Amino acid sequence: CASSLGGLSDTQYF. This chain links TRBV11-2 with TRBJ2-3; TRBD1 or TRBD2 may be the D gene (6 bases each). Germline CDR1 SGHAT, CDR2 FQNNGV. The V end was cut by 5 bases, the J end by 6 bases, with 15 bases between. The CDR3 runs to 14 residues.

The V gene is TRBV4-3, the J gene TRBJ2-5; 13 nucleotides match TRBD2. CDR1 and CDR2 from the germline V gene are LGHNA and YSLEER. J lost 1 base, V lost 4 bases, and 3 bases had no gene match. The length of the CDR3 is 16 residues. The chain's CDR3 is CASSLGLAGAQETQYF. DNA of the CDR3: TGCGCCAGCAGCCTAGGACTAGCGGGGGCCCAAGAGACCCAGTACTTC.

The rearrangement links TRBV7-3 to TRBJ2-3, with no clear D. V gave up 2 bases and J gave up 1 base, with 7 bases separating them. The CDR3 sequence is 14 residues long. The V gene's germline CDR1 is SGHTA and CDR2 FQGTGA. In DNA, the CDR3 is TGTGCCAGCAGCTTATTCCAGCGCACAGATACGCAGTATTTT. Translating gives CASSLFQRTDTQYF.

The CDR3 DNA reads as TGTGCCACCAGCAGAGCTCGGACAGGGGGCACTGAAGCTTTCTTT. Translating it yields CATSRARTGGTEAFF. The V call is TRBV15, the J call TRBJ1-1; 10 bases align to TRBD1. Per the germline V gene, CDR1 is LNHNV and CDR2 is YYDKDF (reference sequence). Unmatched junction bases numbered 3, after V lost 1 base and J lost 4 bases. The CDR3 is made up of 15 amino acids.

This chain connects TRBV29-1 to TRBJ2-3; D remains unclear. Trimming shortened V by 0 bases and J by 2 bases, and 9 bases separated the two germline ends. CDR3 size: 14 residues. The V gene's germline CDR1 is SQVTM and CDR2 ANQGSEA. CDR3 in amino acids: CSVEDGELTDTQYF. The CDR3 bases are TGCAGCGTTGAAGATGGCGAGCTCACAGATACGCAGTATTTT.

The chain's CDR3 is CASSQDRGSQPQHF. The CDR3 DNA sequence: TGCGCCAGCAGCCAAGATAGGGGAAGTCAGCCCCAGCATTTT. The chain is built from TRBV4-1 and TRBJ1-5; possible D gene TRBD1, 5 bases. The germline gives CDR1 MGHRA, CDR2 YSYEKL. V lost 0 bases to trimming and J lost 6 bases, with 9 bases between them. CDR3 length equals 14 residues.

This clone was observed a single time. The chain carries TRBV14 and TRBJ1-2, with D perhaps TRBD1 (5 bases). This CDR3 contains 15 residues. Looked up from germline, CDR1 is SGHDN and CDR2 is FVKESK. V shed 0 bases and J shed 6 bases, with 14 bases lying between them. CDR3 sequence (DNA): TGTGCCAGCAGCCAAGATGGGTACAGGCAGAATGGCTACACCTTC. Residues: CASSQDGYRQNGYTF.

V is TRBV19 and J is TRBJ2-5; 9 bases fit TRBD1. Losses at the gene ends were 4 bases for V and 2 bases for J; bases not matched to a gene: 8. Germline assignment: CDR1 LNHDA and CDR2 SQIVND (reference sequence). This CDR3 has 16 residues. This CDR3 reads CASSTHRDREQETQYF. CDR3 nucleotide sequence: TGTGCCAGTAGTACCCACCGGGACAGGGAACAAGAGACCCAGTACTTC.

This rearrangement joins TRBV28 to TRBJ2-3; D is uncertain. The CDR3 consists of 13 residues. Trimming stripped 3 bases from V and 0 bases from J, with 4 bases between. CDR1 and CDR2 (germline): MDHEN, SYDVKM. In DNA, the CDR3 is TGTGCCAGCAGTTTTGGGAGCACAGATACGCAGTATTTT. It encodes CASSFGSTDTQYF.

This clone was recorded a few times. The V gene is TRBV9, the J gene TRBJ2-5; 14 positions match TRBD2. Per germline, CDR1 SGDLS and CDR2 YYNGEE. CDR3 size: 18 residues. J lost 5 bases, V lost 5 bases, and 14 bases had no gene match. CDR3 in amino acids: CASSLGLAGASSRETQYF. The CDR3, as DNA: TGTGCCAGCAGTTTGGGACTAGCGGGAGCTTCTTCCAGGGAGACCCAGTACTTC.

DNA for the CDR3: TGTGCCAGCAGCAATTCAGAGACCCAGTACTTC. Amino acid sequence: CASSNSETQYF. This chain links TRBV9 with TRBJ2-5, with D unclear. V lost 4 bases to trimming and J lost 4 bases, with 5 bases between them. The CDR3 consists of 11 residues. The germline V gene has CDR1 SGDLS and CDR2 YYNGEE.

The V gene is TRBV7-8, the J gene TRBJ2-5; TRBD2 agrees at 11 bases. The CDR3 has 17 residues. CDR1 is SGHVS and CDR2 is FQNEAQ in the germline V gene. The ends lost 4 bases at V and 0 bases at J; junction bases unmatched: 7. CDR3 bases: TGTGCCAGCAGCTCCCCCGGGACTAGCGGCAACCAAGAGACCCAGTACTTC. Protein sequence: CASSSPGTSGNQETQYF.

This clone has only one observation. V usage is TRBV27 and J usage is TRBJ1-2, with TRBD1 identical over 9 bases. The germline gives CDR1 MNHEY, CDR2 SMNVEV (reference sequence). The CDR3 is made up of 13 amino acids. The J segment lost 8 bases and the V segment lost 5 bases, leaving 6 bases of the junction unmatched. CDR3 in amino acids: CASSGPDRGGYTF. In DNA form, the CDR3 reads TGTGCCAGCAGTGGGCCGGACAGGGGCGGCTACACCTTC.

The rearrangement links TRBV28 to TRBJ1-5; perhaps TRBD1 as D (5 bases). From germline, CDR1 is MDHEN and CDR2 SYDVKM. Trimming cost V 0 bases and J 0 bases, with 6 bases left between them. This CDR3 spans 15 amino acids. The CDR3: CASSLWGDSNQPQHF. CDR3 coding DNA: TGTGCCAGCAGTTTATGGGGGGATAGCAATCAGCCCCAGCATTTT.

In its sample, this clone is medium-sized. The genes are TRBV6-1 and TRBJ2-3; D gene unclear. The CDR3 consists of 13 residues. Germline assignment: CDR1 MNHNS and CDR2 SASEGT. Trimming shortened V by 2 bases and J by 4 bases, and 7 bases separated the two germline ends. CDR3 in amino acids: CASSERNSDTQYF. CDR3 in DNA: TGTGCCAGCAGTGAACGCAACTCAGATACGCAGTATTTT.

The V call is TRBV19, the J call TRBJ2-7; 11 bases agree with TRBD1. V trimming: 6 bases; J trimming: 2 bases; junction bases outside the gene matches: 6. The germline V gene has CDR1 LNHDA and CDR2 SQIVND (reference sequence). This CDR3 spans 15 amino acids. The DNA for the CDR3 is TGTGCCAGTAGGTTCGGACAGGGGGCTACCTACGAGCAGTACTTC. Protein sequence: CASRFGQGATYEQYF.

The CDR3 sequence is CASSLGLAEQFF. CDR3 bases: TGTGCCAGCAGTTTGGGACTAGCGGAGCAGTTCTTC. The V gene is TRBV28, the J gene TRBJ2-1; TRBD2 aligns across 10 bases. V was clipped by 3 bases and J by 10 bases; unmatched bases: 0. Germline values: CDR1 MDHEN, CDR2 SYDVKM. This CDR3 has 12 residues. Supplemented by reference TRBV28 and TRBJ2-1, the full variable domain reads DVKVTQSSRYLVKRTGEKVFLECVQDMDHENMFWYRQDPGLGLRLIYFSYDVKMKEKGDIPEGYSVSREKKERFSLILESASTNQTSMYLCASSLGLAEQFFGPGTRLTVL.

CDR3: CASRAPGVYEQYF. The CDR3 nucleotides read TGTGCCAGCAGAGCTCCAGGCGTCTACGAGCAGTACTTC. The V and J genes are TRBV2 and TRBJ2-7, with D unresolved. Deletions cut 6 bases from V and 3 bases from J, with 12 bases between. CDR3 length: 13 amino acids. The germline V gene has CDR1 SNHLY and CDR2 FYNNEI. The full variable domain, rest sourced from reference TRBV2 and TRBJ2-7, is EPEVTQTPSHQVTQMGQEVILRCVPISNHLYFYWYRQILGQKVEFLVSFYNNEISEKSEIFDDQFSVERPDGSNFTLKIRSTKLEDSAMYFCASRAPGVYEQYFGPGTRLTVT.

This rearrangement joins TRBV9 to TRBJ2-1, with D possibly matching TRBD1 (6 bases). V shed 8 bases and J shed 0 bases, with 15 bases lying between them. Germline assignment: CDR1 SGDLS and CDR2 YYNGEE. The CDR3 has 15 amino acids. The CDR3 loop reads CASSAGVYSYNEQFF. In nucleotides, the CDR3 is TGTGCCAGTTCGGCAGGGGTGTACTCCTACAATGAGCAGTTCTTC.

The chain uses TRBV4-2 and TRBJ1-5, with a possible D match to TRBD1 (5 bases). In germline, CDR1 is LGHNA, CDR2 YNFKEQ. V was trimmed by 1 base and J by 0 bases, leaving 10 bases between them. This CDR3 is 16 amino acids long. The DNA for the CDR3 is TGTGCCAGCAGCCAAGTGGGGCAGGGTAGCAATCAGCCCCAGCATTTT. Protein: CASSQVGQGSNQPQHF.

The CDR3 nucleotides are TGTGCCAGCAGCTGGGGGACGGGAGACAATCAGCCCCAGCATTTT. Translated, it gives CASSWGTGDNQPQHF. The chain is built from TRBV5-8 and TRBJ1-5; weak D call: TRBD1 (5 bases). This CDR3 is 15 amino acids long. CDR1 is SGHTS and CDR2 is YDEGEE in the germline V gene. V was trimmed by 3 bases and J by 3 bases, leaving 13 bases between them.

This chain joins TRBV5-4 and TRBJ2-4, with TRBD2 matching over 8 bases. Germline V gene data show CDR1 as SGHNT and CDR2 as YYREEE (reference sequence). The CDR3 sequence is 14 residues long. V gave up 4 bases and J gave up 7 bases; unmatched junction bases: 7. CDR3 region: CASSVAGGGNIQYF. The CDR3 bases are TGTGCCAGCAGCGTGGCCGGGGGGGGGAACATTCAGTACTTC.